The T cell receptor (beta chain) under discussion was sequenced for a study of blood T cell repertoires in COVID-19 (dated by TCRdb to 2020 to 2021). Describing the broader study: The collaborator samples originated in the United States, Italy and Spain and spanned the acute and convalescent phases of COVID-19. The prospective study material was composed of cDNA or gDNA derived from T cells, B-cell-depleted T cells, or PBMCs. Deeply sampled blood TCRbeta repertoires from subjects exposed to, actively infected with, or recovered from COVID-19 were included in the dataset. The repertoires were made available in a free public database intended to serve as a resource for research on the immune response to SARS-CoV-2. The samples were drawn from two sources: the first 160 participants of the ongoing ImmuneRACE study, and 1,254 subjects contributed by 6 global collaborators. Sample metadata almost always included a de-identified subject ID, COVID-19 status, age in years and sex. Where HLA class I and class II types were available, the types were taken from metadata supplied by the sample provider, not from assay-based typing.

With respect to this clone: No antigen is known for it. One base away there is no much larger clone; base qualities are not given.

At one collaborating source in Seattle, patients were enrolled during active infection and were followed longitudinally through the course of disease. Collaborating institutions collected whole blood in K2EDTA tubes following their own protocols. For TCRbeta analysis, collaborator samples were shipped as frozen whole blood, as isolated PBMCs, or as DNA extracted from either sample type. What the study reported, not specific to this receptor: How much clinical and demographic metadata was included differed by source and by participant, and the metadata was provided uncurated.

The immunoSEQ Assay, a bias-controlled multiplex PCR, was used to amplify TCRbeta CDR3 regions from genomic DNA. The study's processing was this. Within the assay, amplification of reference gene primers was used to estimate how many nucleated cells each sample contained. To quantify the absolute abundance of each unique TCRbeta CDR3 rearrangement, sequence reads were collapsed and filtered. For each sample, productive Simpson clonality was calculated by taking the square root of Simpson's diversity index across productive rearrangements. TCRdb retrieved this table from immuneACCESS and kept in-frame rearrangements only. Not all clones are present; in checked studies, unresolved V genes account for under half, and no reason is known for the remainder. V, J and clone size reflect that table, while D and trimming were determined from the DNA. This sample comprises more than 45,000 clones, more than 75% of them detected only once. The top ten hold less than 3% of the sample.

Sequencing used peripheral blood. This TCR was sampled from a woman of 80 years or more with COVID-19, enrolled during active disease.

The CDR3 protein is CASSFPAAEGLKLFF. The nucleotide sequence is TGTGCCAGCAGCTTTCCGGCCGCAGAGGGCCTGAAACTGTTTTTT. The sequence is built from TRBV5-4 and TRBJ1-4, with no reliable assignment of the D segment. The junction carries 19 bases between V and J, which are trimmed by 2 bases and 11 bases respectively. Reading from cysteine to phenylalanine, the CDR3 counts 15 amino acids. Only the CDR3 DNA stays, 45 bases, in frame from base 1. CDR1 and CDR2, per the germline V gene (reference sequence), are SGHNT and YYREEE.